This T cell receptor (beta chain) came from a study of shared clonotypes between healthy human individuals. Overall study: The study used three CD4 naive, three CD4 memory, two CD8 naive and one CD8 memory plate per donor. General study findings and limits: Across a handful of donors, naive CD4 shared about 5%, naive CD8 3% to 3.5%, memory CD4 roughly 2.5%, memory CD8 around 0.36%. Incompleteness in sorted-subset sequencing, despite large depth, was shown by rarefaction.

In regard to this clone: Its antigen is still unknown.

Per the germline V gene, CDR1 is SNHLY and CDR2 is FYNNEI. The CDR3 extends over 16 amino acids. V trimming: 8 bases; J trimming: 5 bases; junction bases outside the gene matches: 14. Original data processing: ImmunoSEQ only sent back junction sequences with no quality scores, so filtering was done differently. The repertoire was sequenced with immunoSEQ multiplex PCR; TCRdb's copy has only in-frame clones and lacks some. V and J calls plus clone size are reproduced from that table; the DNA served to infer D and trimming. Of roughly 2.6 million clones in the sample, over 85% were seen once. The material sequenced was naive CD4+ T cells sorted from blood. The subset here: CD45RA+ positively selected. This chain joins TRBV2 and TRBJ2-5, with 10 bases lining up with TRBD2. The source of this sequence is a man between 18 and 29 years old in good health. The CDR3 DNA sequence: TGTGCCAGCCGTCGACTAGCGGGCTTGGAGGGGGAGACCCAGTACTTC. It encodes CASRRLAGLEGETQYF.